Presented here are 24 T cell receptor beta chains from one specimen sequenced in a study of molecular identifiers for immune sequencing clone quantification. TCRdb re-called the PCR reads through MiXCR, storing one row per CDR3 protein. The sample lists some 650,000 distinct CDR3 sequences; about 20% were seen once. The specimen was naive CD8+ T cells from blood, with Jurkat cell RNA spiked in. Subset given: FACS-sorted CD8+CD4-CCR7+CD45RA+ naive T cells. These receptors came from a human donor in good health. Some libraries in this study had Jurkat cell RNA spiked in.

This clonotype has ten or more counts. This sequence joins TRBV2 and TRBJ2-2, with 13 bases identical to TRBD2. V shed 2 bases, J shed 0 bases, and the junction held 9 bases outside the gene matches. This CDR3 region has 20 residues. Germline loops: CDR1 SNHLY, CDR2 FYNNEI. The CDR3 reads CASSETGTSGKPANTGELFF. In DNA, the CDR3 is TGTGCCAGCAGTGAAACCGGGACTAGCGGGAAACCTGCGAACACCGGGGAGCTGTTTTTT.

On this clonotype: Possible read error: a much larger clone is one base away. The chain couples TRBV6-2 or TRBV6-3 to TRBJ1-5; 8 bases line up with TRBD1. The CDR3 has 17 amino acids. In germline, CDR1 is MNHEY, CDR2 SVGEGT. CDR3 protein: CACSYLLTGAGNQPQHF. The CDR3 region has the DNA TGTGCCTGCAGTTACCTCCTGACAGGGGCCGGCAATCAGCCCCAGCATTTT.

This clonotype has a count of ten or more. The chain employs TRBV4-2 and TRBJ1-1; TRBD1 is a possible D gene (5 bases). Germline V gene lookup returns CDR1 LGHNA and CDR2 YNFKEQ. The V end lost 0 bases, the J end lost 4 bases, and 12 bases lay between the germline ends. CDR3 length: 15 amino acids. The CDR3 is CASSQDSYGGTEAFF. CDR3 nucleotide sequence: TGTGCCAGCAGCCAAGATTCTTACGGGGGCACTGAAGCTTTCTTT.

This clonotype was recorded at least ten times. CDR3 nucleotides: TGTGCCAGCAGCCAAGCGGGACAGAGCTACGAGCAGTACTTC. Its protein is CASSQAGQSYEQYF. This sequence joins TRBV7-9 and TRBJ2-7; TRBD1 or TRBD2 may be the D gene (7 bases each). This CDR3 contains 14 residues. V was clipped by 5 bases and J by 3 bases, with 14 bases between them. The germline gives CDR1 SEHNR, CDR2 FQNEAQ (reference sequence).

This clonotype showed up many times. The V and J genes are TRBV7-9 and TRBJ2-1; D possibly corresponds to TRBD2 (7 bases). The length of the CDR3 is 17 residues. V was trimmed by 7 bases and J by 7 bases, leaving 26 bases between them. Germline V CDR1 and CDR2: SEHNR, FQNEAQ (reference sequence). This CDR3 is CASTDFTQAGEGNEQFF. In DNA, the CDR3 is TGTGCCAGCACCGATTTCACCCAGGCAGGGGAGGGTAATGAGCAGTTCTTC.

This clonotype was observed a single time. The rearrangement joins TRBV6-2 or TRBV6-3 to TRBJ2-3, with 10 bases fitting TRBD2. Germline CDR1 MNHEY, CDR2 SVGEGT. The ends lost 5 bases at V and 6 bases at J; junction bases unmatched: 11. This CDR3 is 16 amino acids long. As DNA, the CDR3 is TGTGCCAGCAGTCTCCTACTAGCGGGGTTGGGGGATACGCAGTATTTT. Translated, it gives CASSLLLAGLGDTQYF.

Remarks on this clonotype: A read error may be the cause here, since a much bigger clone is one base away. The chain carries TRBV27 and TRBJ2-3; D is unclear. CDR1 is MNHEY and CDR2 is SMNVEV in the germline V gene (reference sequence). V lost 6 bases to trimming and J lost 6 bases, with 22 bases between them. The CDR3 is 16 residues long. The CDR3: CASSPRMVLSIDTQYF. Written as DNA, the CDR3 is TGTGCCAGCAGCCCCCGAATGGTCCTATCGATCGATACGCAGTATTTT.

CDR3 sequence (DNA): TGTGCCAGCAGGGCCGGGACTAGCGGGGAGGATTTCGTGGAGACCCAGTACTTC. Translating it yields CASRAGTSGEDFVETQYF. The genes are TRBV9 and TRBJ2-5; TRBD2 matches 13 bases. This CDR3 is 18 amino acids long. Germline lookup yields CDR1 SGDLS and CDR2 YYNGEE. J lost 5 bases, V lost 5 bases, and 15 bases had no gene match.

This sequence joins TRBV28 and TRBJ1-6; TRBD1 aligns across 8 bases. V was clipped by 2 bases and J by 11 bases; unmatched bases: 5. CDR3 length: 14 amino acids. Germline loops: CDR1 MDHEN, CDR2 SYDVKM. The CDR3 region has the DNA TGTGCCAGCAGTTTAACAGGGGGTGGTACACCCCTCCACTTT. Translating gives CASSLTGGGTPLHF.

This clonotype was observed at least ten times. This sequence joins TRBV7-9 and TRBJ1-5, with 7 bases matching TRBD1. The length of the CDR3 is 15 residues. V was clipped by 2 bases and J by 6 bases; unmatched bases: 7. Germline CDR1 is SEHNR and CDR2 is FQNEAQ (reference sequence). The CDR3 spells CASSLSGGVPQPQHF. The CDR3 nucleotides are TGTGCCAGCAGCTTATCAGGGGGTGTCCCTCAGCCCCAGCATTTT. The variable domain in full, with the rest retrieved from reference TRBV7-9 and TRBJ1-5, is DTGVSQNPRHKITKRGQNVTFRCDPISEHNRLYWYRQTLGQGPEFLTYFQNEAQLEKSRLLSDRFSAERPKGSFSTLEIQRTEQGDSAMYLCASSLSGGVPQPQHFGDGTRLSIL.

This clonotype was seen repeatedly, ten times or more. The chain is built from TRBV20-1 and TRBJ2-3, with 7 bases identical to TRBD2. Per the germline V gene, CDR1 is DFQATT and CDR2 is SNEGSKA (reference sequence). The CDR3 loop spans 14 amino acids. The CDR3 spells CRWGLLFCTDTQYF. The CDR3 DNA sequence: TGCAGATGGGGACTACTTTTTTGCACAGATACGCAGTATTTT.

In the case of this clonotype: A read error may be the cause here, since a much bigger clone is one base away. The CDR3 sequence is CASSLAPYIGTDTQYF. CDR3 DNA: TGTGCCAGCAGCTTAGCCCCCTACATTGGCACAGATACGCAGTATTTT. The chain recombines TRBV7-9 with TRBJ2-3; D unclear. The germline V gene encodes CDR1 SEHNR and CDR2 FQNEAQ (reference sequence). The ends were cut back, 0 bases at V and 1 base at J, with 11 bases in the middle. The CDR3 is 16 residues long.

The chain links TRBV27 to TRBJ2-7; 9 nucleotides agree with TRBD2. Trimming took 5 bases from V and 5 from J; bases not matched to a gene: 7. Germline loops: CDR1 MNHEY, CDR2 SMNVEV (reference sequence). This CDR3 comprises 14 residues. In nucleotides, the CDR3 is TGTGCCAGCAGTGGACTAGCGAACCACCACGAGCAGTACTTC. Amino acids: CASSGLANHHEQYF.

This clonotype came up many times. The gene calls are TRBV20-1 and TRBJ2-1; D is perhaps TRBD1 (6 bases). This CDR3 spans 11 amino acids. Trimming took 6 bases from V and 7 from J, leaving 10 bases between them. The germline V gene has CDR1 DFQATT and CDR2 SNEGSKA (reference sequence). The DNA of the CDR3 is TGCAGTGCGAGAAGGGGGAATGAGCAGTTCTTC. It is translated as CSARRGNEQFF.

This clonotype was found many times. The gene calls are TRBV28 and TRBJ2-7, with 7 bases identical to TRBD1. The CDR3 runs to 18 residues. V lost 4 bases to trimming and J lost 0 bases; unmatched junction nucleotides: 15. Germline CDR1 reads MDHEN; CDR2 reads SYDVKM. The CDR3 region is CASSSQWTGPLSSYEQYF. Written as DNA, the CDR3 is TGTGCCAGCAGTTCCCAGTGGACAGGCCCCTTAAGCTCCTACGAGCAGTACTTC.

This clonotype is a singleton in its sample. This may stem from a read error, because a much larger clone lies one nucleotide away. The chain employs TRBV9 and TRBJ2-1; weak D call: TRBD1 (5 bases). CDR3 length: 15 amino acids. The germline gives CDR1 SGDLS, CDR2 YYNGEE. Between the trimmed V and J ends, which lost 7 bases and 0 bases, there was a span of 14 bases. CDR3 amino acids: CASGTTGDSYNEQFF. Here the CDR3 DNA reads TGTGCCAGCGGCACCACAGGAGACTCCTACAATGAGCAGTTCTTC.

The table lists this clonotype with a few counts. At one boundary the junction diverges from the germline segment, which might be a read error. This rearrangement joins TRBV11-2 to TRBJ2-1; tentatively, D is TRBD2 (6 bases). Germline-derived CDR1 and CDR2 are SGHAT and FQNNGV. The CDR3 has 15 amino acids. The CDR3 region has the DNA TGTGCCAGCACCTTAGCAGTTGTAGGAGGGGATGAGCAGTTCTTC. Its protein is CASTLAVVGGDEQFF.

V is TRBV12-3 or TRBV12-4 and J is TRBJ2-7, with 15 bases aligning to TRBD2. With V trimmed by 5 bases and J by 7 bases, 3 bases remained unmatched. The CDR3 extends over 14 amino acids. CDR3 region: CASSIGLAGGEQYF. The CDR3 region has the DNA TGTGCCAGCAGTATTGGACTAGCGGGAGGGGAGCAGTACTTC.

A remark on this clonotype: A read error may account for a junction end that differs from germline. The CDR3 here is CASSLAGGQGTQYF. CDR3 bases: TGTGCCAGCAGCTTAGCTGGGGGACAAGGGACCCAGTACTTC. This chain uses TRBV7-6 with TRBJ2-5; a weak D match, TRBD1 (6 bases). CDR1 and CDR2 (germline): SGHVS, FNYEAQ. The CDR3 contains 14 residues.

In its sample, this clonotype was seen a few times. The gene calls are TRBV11-2 and TRBJ2-5, with 11 bases that match TRBD1. V was clipped by 5 bases and J by 5 bases; unmatched bases: 7. Germline V gene sequence: CDR1 SGHAT, CDR2 FQNNGV. The CDR3 length is 15 residues. CDR3 region: CASSPRTGGAETQYF. The CDR3 DNA sequence: TGTGCCAGCAGCCCCCGGACAGGGGGCGCGGAGACCCAGTACTTC.

V and J are TRBV3-1 and TRBJ2-7; D is unclear. V lost 0 bases, J lost 5 bases, and 5 bases lay in between. Germline loops: CDR1 LGHDT, CDR2 YNNKEL (reference sequence). This CDR3 spans 12 amino acids. The CDR3 coding sequence is TGTGCCAGCAGCCAAGATGAGGACGAGCAGTACTTC. Amino acids: CASSQDEDEQYF.

This clonotype was counted a few times. The gene calls are TRBV4-1 and TRBJ2-1; no firm D call. Trimming shortened V by 4 bases and J by 6 bases, and 7 bases separated the two germline ends. The germline V gene has CDR1 MGHRA and CDR2 YSYEKL. The CDR3 is made up of 12 amino acids. CDR3 protein: CASSRLSNEQFF. CDR3 nucleotides: TGCGCCAGCAGCCGGTTGTCCAATGAGCAGTTCTTC.

Notes on this clonotype: A read error may produce the germline difference seen at one junction end. This chain uses TRBV7-2 with TRBJ2-7; a possible D gene is TRBD2 (6 bases). This CDR3 is built from 15 residues. Per the germline V gene, CDR1 is SGHTA and CDR2 is FQGNSA. This chain's CDR3 is CASSFFLGRSYVQYF. CDR3 DNA: TGTGCCAGCAGCTTCTTCCTCGGGAGAAGCTACGTGCAGTACTTC.

Many counts were recorded for this clonotype. The chain employs TRBV12-3 or TRBV12-4 and TRBJ2-3, with 9 positions matching TRBD1. V was pared by 8 bases and J by 3 bases, with 9 bases of the junction left unmatched. The CDR3 extends over 15 amino acids. The DNA for the CDR3 is TGTGCCAGCTGCTTCACAGGGGGCGGAACAGATACGCAGTATTTT. It is translated as CASCFTGGGTDTQYF.